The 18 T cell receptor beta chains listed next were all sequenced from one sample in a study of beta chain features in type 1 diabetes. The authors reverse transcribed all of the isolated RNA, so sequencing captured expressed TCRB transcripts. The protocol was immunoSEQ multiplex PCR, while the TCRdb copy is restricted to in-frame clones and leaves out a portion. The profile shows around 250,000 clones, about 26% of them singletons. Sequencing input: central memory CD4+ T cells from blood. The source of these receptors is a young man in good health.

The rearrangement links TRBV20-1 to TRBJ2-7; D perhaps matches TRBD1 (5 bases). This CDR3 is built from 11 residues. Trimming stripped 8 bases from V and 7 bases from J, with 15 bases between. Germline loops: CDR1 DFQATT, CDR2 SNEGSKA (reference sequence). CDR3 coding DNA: TGCAGTCCCCGGCAGGGTGATGAGCAGTACTTC. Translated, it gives CSPRQGDEQYF.

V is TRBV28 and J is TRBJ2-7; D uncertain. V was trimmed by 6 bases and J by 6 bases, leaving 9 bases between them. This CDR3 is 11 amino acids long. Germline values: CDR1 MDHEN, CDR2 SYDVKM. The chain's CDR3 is CASSPSLEQYF. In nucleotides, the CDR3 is TGTGCCAGCAGCCCGAGTCTCGAGCAGTACTTC.

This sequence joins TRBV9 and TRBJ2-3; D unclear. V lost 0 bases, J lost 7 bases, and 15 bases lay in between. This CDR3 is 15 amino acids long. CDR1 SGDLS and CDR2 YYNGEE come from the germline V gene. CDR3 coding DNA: TGTGCCAGCAGCGTAGAGCCGGATCCGAGGTATACGCAGTATTTT. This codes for CASSVEPDPRYTQYF.

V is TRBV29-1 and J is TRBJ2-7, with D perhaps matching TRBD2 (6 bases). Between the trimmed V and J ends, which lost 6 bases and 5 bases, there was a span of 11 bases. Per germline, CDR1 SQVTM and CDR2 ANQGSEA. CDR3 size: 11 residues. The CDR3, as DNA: TGCAGCGTGGAGGGGATCGACGAGCAGTACTTC. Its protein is CSVEGIDEQYF.

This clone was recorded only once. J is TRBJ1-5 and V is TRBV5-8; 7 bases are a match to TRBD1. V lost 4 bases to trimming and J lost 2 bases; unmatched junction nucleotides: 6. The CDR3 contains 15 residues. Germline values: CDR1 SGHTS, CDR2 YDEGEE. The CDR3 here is CASSLGTARNQPQHF. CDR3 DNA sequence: TGTGCCAGCAGCCTCGGGACAGCCCGCAATCAGCCCCAGCATTTT. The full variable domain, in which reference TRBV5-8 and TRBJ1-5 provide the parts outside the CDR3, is EAGVTQSPTHLIKTRGQQATLRCSPISGHTSVYWYQQALGLGLQFLLWYDEGEERNRGNFPPRFSGRQFPNYSSELNVNALELEDSALYLCASSLGTARNQPQHFGDGTRLSIL.

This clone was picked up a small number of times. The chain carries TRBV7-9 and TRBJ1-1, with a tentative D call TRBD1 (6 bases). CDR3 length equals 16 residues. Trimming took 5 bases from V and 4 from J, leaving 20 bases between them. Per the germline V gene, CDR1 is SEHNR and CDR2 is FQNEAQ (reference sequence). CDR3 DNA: TGTGCCAGCAGCCCGACGACAGGTACGGCGAGCACTGAAGCTTTCTTT. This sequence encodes CASSPTTGTASTEAFF.

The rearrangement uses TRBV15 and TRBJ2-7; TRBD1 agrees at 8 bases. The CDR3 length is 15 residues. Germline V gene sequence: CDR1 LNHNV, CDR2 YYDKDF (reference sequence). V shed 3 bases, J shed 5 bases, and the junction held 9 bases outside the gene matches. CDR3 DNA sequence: TGTGCCACCAGCAGCCAAAGACAGGGGTTCCACGAGCAGTACTTC. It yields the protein CATSSQRQGFHEQYF. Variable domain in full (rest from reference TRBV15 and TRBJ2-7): DAMVIQNPRYQVTQFGKPVTLSCSQTLNHNVMYWYQQKSSQAPKLLFHYYDKDFNNEADTPDNFQSRRPNTSFCFLDIRSPGLGDTAMYLCATSSQRQGFHEQYFGPGTRLTVT.

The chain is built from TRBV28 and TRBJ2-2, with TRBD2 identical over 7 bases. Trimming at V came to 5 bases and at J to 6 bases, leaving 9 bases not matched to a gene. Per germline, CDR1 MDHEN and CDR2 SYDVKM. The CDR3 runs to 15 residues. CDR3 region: CASSKRTSTAGELFF. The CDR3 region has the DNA TGTGCCAGCAGTAAAAGGACTAGTACGGCCGGGGAGCTGTTTTTT.

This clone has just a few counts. In DNA, the CDR3 is TGTGCCAGCAGTTTAGCGGGCAGGGACTACGAGCAGTACTTC. Its translation: CASSLAGRDYEQYF. This chain joins TRBV28 and TRBJ2-7; D tentatively reads TRBD1 or TRBD2 (5 bases each). The CDR3 consists of 14 residues. V was pared by 2 bases and J by 3 bases, with 11 bases between. From germline, CDR1 is MDHEN and CDR2 SYDVKM.

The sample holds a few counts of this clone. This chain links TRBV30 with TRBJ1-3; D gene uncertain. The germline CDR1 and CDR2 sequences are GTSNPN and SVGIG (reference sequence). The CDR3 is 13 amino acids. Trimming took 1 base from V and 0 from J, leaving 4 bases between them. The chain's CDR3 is CAWSGNSGNTIYF. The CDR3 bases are TGTGCCTGGAGTGGAAACTCTGGAAACACCATATATTTT.

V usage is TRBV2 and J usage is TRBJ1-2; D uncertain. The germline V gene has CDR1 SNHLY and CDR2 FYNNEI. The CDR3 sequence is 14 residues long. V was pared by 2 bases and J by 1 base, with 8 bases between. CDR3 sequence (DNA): TGTGCCAGCAGTGAACAGAAACTTAACTATGGCTACACCTTC. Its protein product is CASSEQKLNYGYTF.

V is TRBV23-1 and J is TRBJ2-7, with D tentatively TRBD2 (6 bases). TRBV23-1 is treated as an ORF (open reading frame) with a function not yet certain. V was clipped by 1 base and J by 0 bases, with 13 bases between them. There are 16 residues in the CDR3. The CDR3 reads CASSQFLTSSSYEQYF. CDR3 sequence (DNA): TGCGCCAGCAGTCAATTCTTAACTAGCAGCTCCTACGAGCAGTACTTC.

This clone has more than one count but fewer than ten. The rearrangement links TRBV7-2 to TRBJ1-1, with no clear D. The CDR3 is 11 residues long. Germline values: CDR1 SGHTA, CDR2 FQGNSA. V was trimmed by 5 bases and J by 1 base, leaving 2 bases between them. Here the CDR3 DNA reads TGTGCCAGCAGCGAGAACACTGAAGCTTTCTTT. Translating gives CASSENTEAFF.

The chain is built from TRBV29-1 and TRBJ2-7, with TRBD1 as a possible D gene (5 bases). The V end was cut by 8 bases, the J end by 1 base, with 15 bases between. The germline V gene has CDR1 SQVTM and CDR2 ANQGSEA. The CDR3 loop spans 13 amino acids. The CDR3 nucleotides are TGCAGCATCTGGACAAGCCTATCCTACGAGCAGTACTTC. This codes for CSIWTSLSYEQYF.

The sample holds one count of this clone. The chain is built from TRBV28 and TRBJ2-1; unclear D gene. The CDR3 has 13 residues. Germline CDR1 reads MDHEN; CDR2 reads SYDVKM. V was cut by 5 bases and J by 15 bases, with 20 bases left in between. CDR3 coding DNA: TGTGCCAGCAGTCCGTACGTCCCCCTTGGCACGTTCTTC. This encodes CASSPYVPLGTFF.

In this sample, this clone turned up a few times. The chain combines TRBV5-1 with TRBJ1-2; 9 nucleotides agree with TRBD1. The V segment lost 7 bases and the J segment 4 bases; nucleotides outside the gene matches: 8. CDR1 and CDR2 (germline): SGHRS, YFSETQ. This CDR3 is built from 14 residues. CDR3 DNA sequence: TGCGCCAGCGGCAACAGGGGGCGTCTCTATGGCTACACCTTC. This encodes CASGNRGRLYGYTF.

The CDR3 region has the DNA TGTGCCAGCAGCTCTCCAGTGGACACAGATACGCAGTATTTT. It specifies CASSSPVDTDTQYF. This chain uses TRBV5-4 with TRBJ2-3; D gene unclear. The germline gives CDR1 SGHNT, CDR2 YYREEE (reference sequence). The length of the CDR3 is 14 residues. The V end was cut by 3 bases, the J end by 2 bases, with 10 bases between.

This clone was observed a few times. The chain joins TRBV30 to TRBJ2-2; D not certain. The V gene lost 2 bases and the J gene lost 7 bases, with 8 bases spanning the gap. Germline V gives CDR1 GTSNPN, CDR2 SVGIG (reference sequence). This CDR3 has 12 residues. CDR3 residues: CAWSSGYGELFF. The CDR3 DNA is TGTGCCTGGAGTTCAGGATACGGGGAGCTGTTTTTT.